These 29 T cell receptor beta chains originate from one sample sequenced in a study of B cell selection in AIRE deficiency. CD4+CD127+ cells were sorted as the conventional CD4 T cells. Libraries were prepared by immunoSEQ multiplex PCR; TCRdb keeps only in-frame clonotypes and omits some of them. The table records fewer than 30,000 clones, approximately 97% of them present only once. The sample was conventional CD4+ T cells sorted from PBMCs. Every receptor here comes from a human donor with AIRE deficiency.

The CDR3 sequence is CASSGDTSANYGYTF. The CDR3, as DNA: TGCGCCAGCAGCGGGGACACCTCCGCTAACTATGGCTACACCTTC. The gene calls are TRBV5-1 and TRBJ1-2; D is possibly TRBD1 (6 bases). V lost 4 bases and J 0 bases, leaving 13 bases between the germline ends. Germline V lookup: CDR1 SGHRS, CDR2 YFSETQ. The CDR3 length is 15 residues.

The chain recombines TRBV15 with TRBJ1-1; no firm D call. This CDR3 contains 14 residues. Trimming removed 4 bases from V and 0 bases from J, with 9 bases in between. Germline CDR1 reads LNHNV; CDR2 reads YYDKDF (reference sequence). The CDR3 spells CATSTRQMNTEAFF. The DNA of the CDR3 is TGTGCCACCAGCACTCGACAAATGAACACTGAAGCTTTCTTT. Drawing the rest from reference TRBV15 and TRBJ1-1, the complete variable domain is DAMVIQNPRYQVTQFGKPVTLSCSQTLNHNVMYWYQQKSSQAPKLLFHYYDKDFNNEADTPDNFQSRRPNTSFCFLDIRSPGLGDTAMYLCATSTRQMNTEAFFGQGTRLTVV.

The sample holds one count of this clone. This sequence joins TRBV4-1 and TRBJ1-3; TRBD1 matches 9 bases. This CDR3 is built from 21 residues. Germline trimming cut 0 bases from V and 0 bases from J; bases unmatched to any gene: 15. Germline assignment: CDR1 MGHRA and CDR2 YSYEKL. The CDR3 region has the DNA TGCGCCAGCAGCCAAGACCCCCTAAGGACAGGGGCAGCTCACTCTGGAAACACCATATATTTT. Amino acids: CASSQDPLRTGAAHSGNTIYF.

This chain links TRBV19 with TRBJ2-3, with D perhaps matching TRBD1 (7 bases). V lost 4 bases and J lost 2, with 13 bases in between. The CDR3 contains 15 residues. Germline CDR1 and CDR2: LNHDA and SQIVND (reference sequence). The CDR3 protein is CASSSGTAFTDTQYF. The CDR3, as DNA: TGTGCCAGTAGTAGCGGGACAGCCTTCACAGATACGCAGTATTTT.

V is TRBV28 and J is TRBJ1-5; TRBD1 agrees at 7 bases. The CDR3 spans 12 residues. The germline gives CDR1 MDHEN, CDR2 SYDVKM. With V trimmed by 8 bases and J by 6 bases, 4 bases remained unmatched. CDR3 loop: CASQTGLQPQHF. CDR3 nucleotide sequence: TGTGCCAGCCAGACAGGGCTTCAGCCCCAGCATTTT.

The chain carries TRBV25-1 and TRBJ1-2, with D maybe TRBD1 (5 bases). V was trimmed by 7 bases and J by 8 bases, leaving 20 bases between them. CDR1 MGHDK and CDR2 SYGVNS come from the germline V gene. The CDR3 sequence is 14 residues long. CDR3 amino acids: CASNGGGRTRGYTF. As DNA, the CDR3 is TGTGCCAGCAACGGGGGGGGACGTACCCGGGGCTACACCTTC.

The V and J genes are TRBV19 and TRBJ2-7, with 8 bases aligning to TRBD2. The CDR3 totals 17 residues. The trim removed 0 bases at V and 0 bases at J, leaving 7 bases unmatched. The germline gives CDR1 LNHDA, CDR2 SQIVND (reference sequence). The CDR3 DNA reads as TGTGCCAGTAGTATAGACTTACTAGCGGCAAGCTCCTACGAGCAGTACTTC. The encoded protein is CASSIDLLAASSYEQYF.

This chain links TRBV6-6 with TRBJ2-1; possibly TRBD2 for D (5 bases). The V gene lost 8 bases and the J gene lost 8 bases, with 13 bases spanning the gap. The germline gives CDR1 MNHNY, CDR2 SVGAGI (reference sequence). CDR3 size: 12 residues. The chain's CDR3 is CASARLADEQFF. CDR3 DNA sequence: TGTGCCAGCGCTCGGCTAGCCGATGAGCAGTTCTTC.

This sequence joins TRBV5-4 and TRBJ2-5, with 8 bases identical to TRBD2. The trim removed 0 bases at V and 3 bases at J, leaving 7 bases unmatched. The CDR3 contains 16 residues. Germline V gene lookup returns CDR1 SGHNT and CDR2 YYREEE (reference sequence). This CDR3 is CASSLGRLAPKETQYF. In nucleotides, the CDR3 is TGTGCCAGCAGCTTGGGGCGACTAGCGCCCAAAGAGACCCAGTACTTC. Supplemented by reference TRBV5-4 and TRBJ2-5, the full variable domain reads ETGVTQSPTHLIKTRGQQVTLRCSSQSGHNTVSWYQQALGQGPQFIFQYYREEENGRGNFPPRFSGLQFPNYSSELNVNALELDDSALYLCASSLGRLAPKETQYFGPGTRLLVL.

J is TRBJ2-5 and V is TRBV27, with D unclear. The CDR3 has 14 amino acids. With 5 bases removed from V and 5 bases from J, the gap between germline ends came to 15 bases. CDR1 and CDR2 from the germline V gene are MNHEY and SMNVEV (reference sequence). The CDR3 reads CASSGDWNRETQYF. The CDR3 DNA reads as TGTGCCAGCAGTGGAGACTGGAACCGGGAGACCCAGTACTTC.

The rearrangement links TRBV27 to TRBJ1-1, with 8 bases matching TRBD1. CDR1 and CDR2 (germline): MNHEY, SMNVEV (reference sequence). V was pared by 7 bases and J by 6 bases, with 13 bases of the junction left unmatched. This CDR3 comprises 15 residues. This CDR3 is CASMEQGVSRAEAFF. CDR3 in DNA: TGTGCCAGCATGGAACAGGGGGTTTCCCGGGCTGAAGCTTTCTTT.

DNA for the CDR3: TGCAGCGTTGCCCCAGGGCTCTCCTACAATGAGCAGTTCTTC. Protein: CSVAPGLSYNEQFF. The chain has TRBV29-1 and TRBJ2-1; perhaps TRBD1 as D (5 bases). The CDR3 sequence is 14 residues long. CDR1 and CDR2 (germline): SQVTM, ANQGSEA. Between the trimmed V and J ends, which lost 4 bases and 0 bases, there was a span of 10 bases.

This chain connects TRBV27 to TRBJ1-4, with 7 nucleotides matching TRBD1. Germline CDR1 MNHEY, CDR2 SMNVEV (reference sequence). V was pared by 1 base and J by 11 bases, with 13 bases of the junction left unmatched. The CDR3 is 16 residues long. Here the CDR3 reads CASSLWNRGLEGKLFF. As DNA, the CDR3 is TGTGCCAGCAGTTTATGGAACAGGGGATTGGAGGGGAAACTGTTTTTT.

V and J are TRBV2 and TRBJ1-1; D ambiguous. Germline V gives CDR1 SNHLY, CDR2 FYNNEI. Trimming pared 3 bases from V and 10 bases from J, leaving 12 bases between. The CDR3 runs 12 residues. The CDR3 protein is CASSEQVPSAFF. The CDR3 region has the DNA TGTGCCAGCAGTGAGCAGGTCCCGTCAGCTTTCTTT.

In nucleotides, the CDR3 is TGTGCCAGCAGCCTTCTGGGGGGGCCCTATGGCTACACCTTC. Protein: CASSLLGGPYGYTF. V gene TRBV7-3 combines with J gene TRBJ1-2; D might be TRBD1 (6 bases). The V gene lost 5 bases and the J gene lost 4 bases, with 14 bases spanning the gap. Germline-derived CDR1 and CDR2 are SGHTA and FQGTGA. CDR3 length equals 14 residues.

This sequence joins TRBV2 and TRBJ2-5, with D maybe TRBD1 (5 bases). Trimming stripped 3 bases from V and 5 bases from J, with 13 bases between. The germline V gene encodes CDR1 SNHLY and CDR2 FYNNEI. CDR3 size: 14 residues. The CDR3 here is CASSDGRVGETQYF. The DNA of the CDR3 is TGTGCCAGCAGTGACGGCAGGGTTGGGGAGACCCAGTACTTC.

The V and J genes are TRBV20-1 and TRBJ2-7; D is undetermined. Germline V CDR1 and CDR2: DFQATT, SNEGSKA (reference sequence). Trimming removed 3 bases at V and 9 bases at J, with 12 bases between. The CDR3 contains 11 residues. The DNA for the CDR3 is TGCAGTGCTAGTGGGTTGGGCGGGCAGTACTTC. The encoded protein is CSASGLGGQYF.

The rearrangement uses TRBV6-6 and TRBJ2-5, with TRBD1 as a possible D gene (6 bases). Germline V CDR1 and CDR2: MNHNY, SVGAGI (reference sequence). The ends were cut back, 0 bases at V and 6 bases at J, with 14 bases in the middle. CDR3 length equals 15 residues. CDR3 in amino acids: CASSYSLQGRQTQYF. The CDR3 DNA reads TGTGCCAGCAGTTACTCGTTACAGGGAAGGCAGACCCAGTACTTC.

This clone was observed once. The chain combines TRBV6-5 with TRBJ2-1, with 9 bases that match TRBD2. This CDR3 has 16 residues. The V segment lost 0 bases and the J segment 6 bases; nucleotides outside the gene matches: 6. Per germline, CDR1 MNHEY and CDR2 SVGAGI. The CDR3 DNA follows: TGTGCCAGCAGTTACTCGCGGCGGGAGGGCCTCAATGAGCAGTTCTTC. It codes for CASSYSRREGLNEQFF.

The chain carries TRBV7-2 and TRBJ2-1; TRBD2 matches 10 bases. Germline CDR1 SGHTA, CDR2 FQGNSA. V gave up 1 base and J gave up 6 bases; unmatched junction bases: 12. The CDR3 is 18 residues long. CDR3 bases: TGTGCCAGCAGCTTAGTTCTAGCGGGAGCCCCGGGTCGCAATGAGCAGTTCTTC. This sequence encodes CASSLVLAGAPGRNEQFF.

The chain links TRBV6-6 to TRBJ2-7, with 8 bases lining up with TRBD2. Losses at the gene ends were 6 bases for V and 4 bases for J; bases not matched to a gene: 8. CDR1 MNHNY and CDR2 SVGAGI come from the germline V gene (reference sequence). The CDR3 covers 14 residues. Here the CDR3 reads CASSRSGSEYEQYF. The CDR3 DNA is TGTGCCAGCAGCCGGAGCGGGAGTGAGTACGAGCAGTACTTC.

This chain uses TRBV19 with TRBJ1-2; D may be TRBD1 (5 bases). The ends were cut back, 5 bases at V and 0 bases at J, with 10 bases in the middle. The CDR3 has 14 residues. Per the germline V gene, CDR1 is LNHDA and CDR2 is SQIVND (reference sequence). CDR3 nucleotides: TGTGCCAGTAGTCGTGGGACGGCTAACTATGGCTACACCTTC. Its protein is CASSRGTANYGYTF. The whole variable domain, remainder taken from reference TRBV19 and TRBJ1-2, is DGGITQSPKYLFRKEGQNVTLSCEQNLNHDAMYWYRQDPGQGLRLIYYSQIVNDFQKGDIAEGYSVSREKKESFPLTVTSAQKNPTAFYLCASSRGTANYGYTFGSGTRLTVV.

This clone was seen a single time. The chain uses TRBV20-1 and TRBJ2-7; no definite D call. Germline values: CDR1 DFQATT, CDR2 SNEGSKA (reference sequence). The CDR3 is 11 amino acids. With 2 bases removed from V and 3 bases from J, the gap between germline ends came to 5 bases. CDR3 sequence (DNA): TGCAGTGCTAGAATAATCTACGAGCAGTACTTC. Translating it yields CSARIIYEQYF.

J is TRBJ2-7 and V is TRBV4-3, with 12 bases aligning to TRBD2. V shed 0 bases and J 2 bases; nucleotides not matched to a gene: 2. The CDR3 length is 16 residues. CDR1 and CDR2 from the germline V gene are LGHNA and YSLEER. CDR3 DNA: TGCGCCAGCAGCCAAGATAGACTAGCGGGGGCCTACGAGCAGTACTTC. This sequence encodes CASSQDRLAGAYEQYF.

The rearrangement uses TRBV6-6 and TRBJ2-5; D perhaps matches TRBD2 (7 bases). The CDR3 has 13 amino acids. Germline values: CDR1 MNHNY, CDR2 SVGAGI (reference sequence). V was trimmed by 7 bases and J by 8 bases, leaving 17 bases between them. The CDR3 DNA sequence: TGTGCCAGCACCAGGACGGGGGGCCTAACCCAGTACTTC. Encoded protein: CASTRTGGLTQYF.

The genes are TRBV28 and TRBJ2-7; D unresolved. The germline V and J ends were trimmed by 3 bases and 7 bases, with 13 bases remaining between them. The CDR3 consists of 13 residues. Germline V gene sequence: CDR1 MDHEN, CDR2 SYDVKM. In DNA form, the CDR3 reads TGTGCCAGCAGTTTGGGTCCTCGCTGGGAGCAGTACTTC. It encodes CASSLGPRWEQYF. Drawing the rest from reference TRBV28 and TRBJ2-7, the complete variable domain is DVKVTQSSRYLVKRTGEKVFLECVQDMDHENMFWYRQDPGLGLRLIYFSYDVKMKEKGDIPEGYSVSREKKERFSLILESASTNQTSMYLCASSLGPRWEQYFGPGTRLTVT.

This CDR3 reads CASSVTGGGREKLFF. CDR3 DNA: TGTGCCAGCAGCGTAACTGGGGGAGGCCGTGAAAAACTGTTTTTT. V gene TRBV9 combines with J gene TRBJ1-4; the D gene is possibly TRBD1 (5 bases). Trimming cost V 1 base and J 7 bases, with 14 bases left between them. Germline CDR1 SGDLS, CDR2 YYNGEE. The CDR3 covers 15 residues.

V and J are TRBV7-2 and TRBJ2-4; no clear D. Germline CDR1 SGHTA, CDR2 FQGNSA. The CDR3 is 16 residues long. Trimming cost V 1 base and J 0 bases, with 10 bases left between them. CDR3: CASSLEVTIAKNIQYF. In nucleotides, the CDR3 is TGTGCCAGCAGCTTAGAGGTTACAATAGCCAAAAACATTCAGTACTTC.

This clone appeared a few times. The gene calls are TRBV13 and TRBJ1-5; the match to TRBD1 covers 7 bases. The CDR3 contains 13 residues. Germline V gene sequence: CDR1 PRHDT, CDR2 FYEKMQ (reference sequence). With V trimmed by 5 bases and J by 6 bases, 4 bases remained unmatched. CDR3 loop: CASSRQGAQPQHF. The CDR3 bases are TGTGCCAGCAGCCGACAGGGAGCTCAGCCCCAGCATTTT. The full variable domain, in which reference TRBV13 and TRBJ1-5 provide the parts outside the CDR3, is AAGVIQSPRHLIKEKRETATLKCYPIPRHDTVYWYQQGPGQDPQFLISFYEKMQSDKGSIPDRFSAQQFSDYHSELNMSSLELGDSALYFCASSRQGAQPQHFGDGTRLSIL.